The 11 T cell receptor beta chains below come from one sample, sequenced in a study of blood T cell repertoires in COVID-19 (TCRdb year 2020). The library came from the immunoSEQ multiplex PCR assay. The table comes from immuneACCESS by way of TCRdb, which keeps in-frame sequences with V and J called. Part of the clones is missing from these tables; in studies checked, under half for an unresolved V gene and the rest for unknown reasons. This sample comprises 150,000 to 190,000 clones, roughly 81% of them detected only once. The ten top clones hold around 8% of the sample. The sample consisted of peripheral blood. Receptors were obtained from a woman aged 60-75 years with COVID-19, enrolled during active disease.

This clone was detected once. The V call is TRBV2, the J call TRBJ1-5, with D possibly TRBD1 on 6 matching bases. V was shortened by 7 bases and J by 1 base, with 14 bases between the two germline ends. Germline lookup yields CDR1 SNHLY and CDR2 FYNNEI. The length of the CDR3 is 15 residues. CDR3 amino acids: CASNFRQGSNQPQHF. In DNA form, the CDR3 reads TGTGCCAGCAATTTTCGGCAGGGGAGCAATCAGCCCCAGCATTTT. The full variable domain, rest sourced from reference TRBV2 and TRBJ1-5, is EPEVTQTPSHQVTQMGQEVILRCVPISNHLYFYWYRQILGQKVEFLVSFYNNEISEKSEIFDDQFSVERPDGSNFTLKIRSTKLEDSAMYFCASNFRQGSNQPQHFGDGTRLSIL.

This rearrangement joins TRBV15 to TRBJ1-1, with TRBD1 as a possible D gene (5 bases). The V gene lost 3 bases and the J gene lost 11 bases, with 25 bases spanning the gap. CDR1 LNHNV and CDR2 YYDKDF come from the germline V gene (reference sequence). This CDR3 region has 16 residues. The CDR3 reads CATSSPQGRGLRRAFF. In nucleotides, the CDR3 is TGTGCCACCAGCAGTCCCCAGGGACGGGGACTACGCCGCGCTTTCTTT.

The chain combines TRBV2 with TRBJ1-2; 7 nucleotides align to TRBD1. The J segment lost 0 bases and the V segment lost 9 bases, leaving 7 bases of the junction unmatched. The germline CDR1 and CDR2 sequences are SNHLY and FYNNEI. The CDR3 totals 14 residues. Written as DNA, the CDR3 is TGTGCCAGTATCCGGGACAGATCTAACTATGGCTACACCTTC. This sequence encodes CASIRDRSNYGYTF.

This clone was seen just once. V usage is TRBV20-1 and J usage is TRBJ1-2; D call uncertain. CDR1 is DFQATT, CDR2 SNEGSKA, per germline (reference sequence). This CDR3 has 11 residues. V lost 2 bases, J lost 4 bases, and 5 bases lay in between. CDR3 sequence: CSARMAYGYTF. The CDR3 DNA follows: TGCAGTGCTAGAATGGCCTATGGCTACACCTTC.

The chain couples TRBV29-1 to TRBJ2-1; D gene uncertain. V was shortened by 7 bases and J by 8 bases, with 9 bases between the two germline ends. From germline, CDR1 is SQVTM and CDR2 ANQGSEA. The CDR3 runs to 10 residues. The CDR3 DNA sequence: TGCAGCGCTGGCCTGTATGAGCAGTTCTTC. Protein sequence: CSAGLYEQFF.

The chain links TRBV7-9 to TRBJ1-3; 9 bases are a match to TRBD1. Germline CDR1 is SEHNR and CDR2 is FQNEAQ (reference sequence). This CDR3 has 15 amino acids. Trimming removed 2 bases from V and 3 bases from J; junction bases left unmatched: 2. The DNA for the CDR3 is TGTGCCAGCAGCTTATGGACAGGGGTTGGAAACACCATATATTTT. Translation gives CASSLWTGVGNTIYF. Full variable domain (missing parts from reference TRBV7-9 and TRBJ1-3): DTGVSQNPRHKITKRGQNVTFRCDPISEHNRLYWYRQTLGQGPEFLTYFQNEAQLEKSRLLSDRFSAERPKGSFSTLEIQRTEQGDSAMYLCASSLWTGVGNTIYFGEGSWLTVV.

This chain connects TRBV5-4 to TRBJ2-2; D possibly corresponds to TRBD2 (7 bases). Between the trimmed V and J ends, which lost 1 base and 5 bases, there was a span of 18 bases. The CDR3 has 17 residues. Germline CDR1 and CDR2: SGHNT and YYREEE (reference sequence). The chain's CDR3 is CASSLFLGGHGTGELFF. CDR3 coding DNA: TGTGCCAGCAGCTTGTTTTTGGGGGGGCATGGGACCGGGGAGCTGTTTTTT.

The chain links TRBV5-1 to TRBJ2-1; no clear D. Germline CDR1 and CDR2: SGHRS and YFSETQ. The V gene lost 1 base and the J gene lost 5 bases, with 7 bases spanning the gap. CDR3 size: 13 residues. The CDR3 loop reads CASSLYFDNEQFF. CDR3 DNA sequence: TGCGCCAGCAGCTTGTACTTCGACAATGAGCAGTTCTTC. The complete variable domain, with remaining parts taken from reference TRBV5-1 and TRBJ2-1, reads KAGVTQTPRYLIKTRGQQVTLSCSPISGHRSVSWYQQTPGQGLQFLFEYFSETQRNKGNFPGRFSGRQFSNSRSEMNVSTLELGDSALYLCASSLYFDNEQFFGPGTRLTVL.

The chain combines TRBV3-1 (or the pseudogene TRBV3-2) with TRBJ1-1; possibly TRBD1 for D (5 bases). This CDR3 has 16 residues. V lost 1 base to trimming and J lost 3 bases, with 15 bases between them. Germline V lookup: CDR1 LGHDT, CDR2 YNNKEL (reference sequence). The CDR3 region has the DNA TGTGCCAGCAGCCAAGGCCCGACAGCGCGCTACACTGAAGCTTTCTTT. Its translation is CASSQGPTARYTEAFF.

This clone was counted a few times. The chain employs TRBV7-9 and TRBJ1-5; D uncertain. This CDR3 region has 15 residues. Germline V gives CDR1 SEHNR, CDR2 FQNEAQ (reference sequence). Trimming shortened V by 1 base and J by 0 bases, and 7 bases separated the two germline ends. The CDR3 spells CASSLGGNSNQPQHF. CDR3 in DNA: TGTGCCAGCAGCTTAGGAGGAAATAGCAATCAGCCCCAGCATTTT.

This chain uses TRBV5-1 with TRBJ1-1; D remains unclear. The germline gives CDR1 SGHRS, CDR2 YFSETQ. The CDR3 extends over 15 amino acids. V was pared by 0 bases and J by 6 bases, with 15 bases between. This CDR3 reads CASSLAAGGYAEAFF. The CDR3 bases are TGCGCCAGCAGCTTGGCCGCGGGCGGGTACGCTGAAGCTTTCTTT.